The next 14 T cell receptor beta chains were all read from a single sample in a study of spatial heterogeneity in lung cancer (dated 2019 in TCRdb). Library construction relied on 5' RACE. Sequencing took place on a NextSeq 500. Through fastp at Q25 and MiXCR, TCRdb rebuilt clones from the public reads, retaining in-frame beta chains. CDR3 protein sequences are deduplicated, and each keeps its most common genes and DNA. The sample data list fewer than 9,000 distinct CDR3 sequences, and roughly 7.5% of these were observed just once. Jointly, the top ten make up 18% of the sample. This specimen's time point label, interpreted: sample taken at primary tumor resection. Study-level results and caveats: The tumor nonsynonymous mutation count correlated with the number of expanded intratumoral alpha and beta TCRs.

No antigen is known for these receptors. Sequenced here: lung tumor tissue, sampled at surgery. The receptors shown here come from a female donor with early-stage non-small cell lung cancer.

Relative to its sample, this clonotype is medium-sized (0.01 to 0.1%). This beta chain lies outside the target of a library built for alpha chains; its clone size means little. The chain is built from TRBV18 and TRBJ2-7; D not resolved. The V gene lost 3 bases and the J gene lost 0 bases, with 3 bases spanning the gap. The CDR3 contains 12 residues. CDR1 and CDR2 (germline): KGHSH, LQKENI. The CDR3 DNA sequence: TGTGCCAGCTCACCGCGCTCCTACGAGCAGTACTTC. It encodes CASSPRSYEQYF. Combining the CDR3 with reference TRBV18 and TRBJ2-7 gives the whole variable domain NAGVMQNPRHLVRRRGQEARLRCSPMKGHSHVYWYRQLPEEGLKFMVYLQKENIIDESGMPKERFSAEFPKEGPSILRIQQVVRGDSAAYFCASSPRSYEQYFGPGTRLTVT.

This clonotype has a count of ten or more. This beta chain is a stray read from a library made for alpha chains; its abundance is not meaningful. The rearrangement joins TRBV14 to TRBJ2-1; TRBD1 aligns across 7 bases. Trimming removed 0 bases from V and 3 bases from J; junction bases left unmatched: 5. The germline V gene has CDR1 SGHDN and CDR2 FVKESK. The CDR3 loop spans 16 amino acids. Here the CDR3 reads CASSQEGQLYYNEQFF. In DNA, the CDR3 is TGTGCCAGCAGCCAAGAGGGACAGCTCTACTACAATGAGCAGTTCTTC.

This clonotype has ten or more counts. This beta chain is a stray sequence in a library constructed for alpha chains; its clone size is not meaningful. This chain links TRBV28 with TRBJ2-7; D is ambiguous. V was trimmed by 5 bases and J by 1 base, leaving 15 bases between them. Germline V gene sequence: CDR1 MDHEN, CDR2 SYDVKM. This CDR3 region has 15 residues. The CDR3 sequence is CASSPPLGVSYEQYF. CDR3 coding DNA: TGTGCCAGCAGTCCTCCTTTGGGTGTTTCCTACGAGCAGTACTTC.

With regard to this clonotype: Within a library made for alpha chains, this beta chain is off target, and its count is uninformative. The V call is TRBV9, the J call TRBJ2-7, with TRBD1 as a possible D gene (5 bases). CDR1 SGDLS and CDR2 YYNGEE come from the germline V gene. CDR3 size: 14 residues. The germline V and J ends were trimmed by 0 bases and 1 base, with 8 bases remaining between them. In DNA form, the CDR3 reads TGTGCCAGCAGCGTAGAGACAGAATCCTACGAGCAGTACTTC. It is translated as CASSVETESYEQYF.

The table lists this clonotype with many counts. This beta chain represents an off-target read in a library built for alpha chains; its size is of limited meaning. The rearrangement uses TRBV12-3 or TRBV12-4 and TRBJ2-3; the match to TRBD1 covers 7 bases. The CDR3 spans 15 residues. V was clipped by 6 bases and J by 0 bases; unmatched bases: 6. CDR3 amino acids: CASRRDSLSTDTQYF. CDR3 nucleotide sequence: TGTGCCAGCAGACGGGACAGCCTAAGCACAGATACGCAGTATTTT.

In its sample, this clonotype was seen many times. This beta chain was picked up by a library intended for alpha chains and is off target, so its count carries little meaning. V usage is TRBV6-2 or TRBV6-3 and J usage is TRBJ2-7; 7 bases fit TRBD2. V trimming: 0 bases; J trimming: 1 base; junction bases outside the gene matches: 12. The CDR3 extends over 18 amino acids. Germline V gene sequence: CDR1 MNHEY, CDR2 SVGEGT. This chain's CDR3 is CASSYSWGGRTLSYEQYF. CDR3 sequence (DNA): TGTGCCAGCAGTTACTCGTGGGGGGGTCGGACTTTGTCCTACGAGCAGTACTTC.

This clonotype was detected many times. This beta chain is off target for a library built for alpha chains, so its abundance means little. The gene calls are TRBV27 and TRBJ1-2; D ambiguous. Germline CDR1 and CDR2: MNHEY and SMNVEV (reference sequence). CDR3 size: 14 residues. Trimming stripped 0 bases from V and 4 bases from J, with 9 bases between. CDR3 sequence: CASSLSRGGYGYTF. The CDR3 region has the DNA TGTGCCAGCAGTTTATCGCGGGGAGGCTATGGCTACACCTTC.

This clonotype was picked up a small number of times. This beta chain is a stray read from a library made for alpha chains; its abundance is not meaningful. V is TRBV2 and J is TRBJ1-6; 7 bases align to TRBD1. The CDR3 is 14 residues long. The germline CDR1 and CDR2 sequences are SNHLY and FYNNEI. Trimming at V came to 6 bases and at J to 8 bases, leaving 7 bases not matched to a gene. Written as DNA, the CDR3 is TGTGCCAGCAGGAAGGTCAGGGGGGATTCACCCCTCCACTTT. This codes for CASRKVRGDSPLHF.

Ten or more counts support this clonotype. This beta chain turned up in a library designed for alpha chains; as an off-target read, its abundance says little. This chain joins TRBV5-1 and TRBJ2-3, with TRBD2 matching 8 bases. The CDR3 consists of 16 residues. V lost 0 bases, J lost 0 bases, and 3 bases stayed unmatched. The germline CDR1 and CDR2 sequences are SGHRS and YFSETQ. CDR3 DNA sequence: TGCGCCAGCAGCTTGGTTCTAGCGGGTAGCACAGATACGCAGTATTTT. It codes for CASSLVLAGSTDTQYF.

As to this clonotype: This beta chain turned up in a library designed for alpha chains; as an off-target read, its abundance says little. The V and J genes are TRBV11-2 and TRBJ2-5, with 7 bases that match TRBD1. Per germline, CDR1 SGHAT and CDR2 FQNNGV. Unmatched junction bases numbered 12, after V lost 5 bases and J lost 3 bases. This CDR3 comprises 16 residues. The CDR3 DNA reads as TGTGCCAGCAGCGGATACAGGGGTGTGATTGAAGAGACCCAGTACTTC. Residues: CASSGYRGVIEETQYF.

With regard to this clonotype: This beta chain appears as a stray read in a library generated for alpha chains; its size is not informative. The chain couples TRBV4-2 to TRBJ2-5; 10 positions match TRBD2. This CDR3 is built from 16 residues. After removal of 3 bases from V and 4 bases from J, the junction contained 8 bases not matched to a gene. Germline lookup yields CDR1 LGHNA and CDR2 YNFKEQ. The CDR3, as DNA: TGTGCCAGCAGCCAGATTGGAAGCGGGAGGGGAGAGACCCAGTACTTC. Amino acid sequence: CASSQIGSGRGETQYF.

This clonotype was observed many times. The library was designed around alpha chains, so this beta chain is a stray read whose abundance carries little weight. The V call is TRBV20-1, the J call TRBJ2-7, with TRBD2 identical over 8 bases. The CDR3 totals 14 residues. From germline, CDR1 is DFQATT and CDR2 SNEGSKA (reference sequence). Trimming cost V 0 bases and J 2 bases; bases outside gene matches: 3. CDR3 in amino acids: CSARDGRAPYEQYF. The CDR3 DNA sequence: TGCAGTGCTAGAGACGGGAGGGCCCCCTACGAGCAGTACTTC.

This clonotype occurred many times. This beta chain is a stray read from a library made for alpha chains; its abundance is not meaningful. The J gene is TRBJ2-5, the V gene TRBV5-1; possible D gene TRBD2, 6 bases. Germline values: CDR1 SGHRS, CDR2 YFSETQ. The CDR3 totals 14 residues. The germline V and J ends were trimmed by 4 bases and 4 bases, with 14 bases remaining between them. CDR3 loop: CASSRDGGVETQYF. DNA of the CDR3: TGCGCCAGCAGCCGGGACGGGGGTGTAGAGACCCAGTACTTC.

A few counts support this clonotype. The library was designed around alpha chains, so this beta chain is a stray read whose abundance carries little weight. The chain employs TRBV6-6 and TRBJ1-1, with unresolved D. V dropped 5 bases and J dropped 1 base, with 8 bases sitting between them. The germline V gene encodes CDR1 MNHNY and CDR2 SVGAGI (reference sequence). The CDR3 has 13 residues. The CDR3 spells CASSTFTNTEAFF. CDR3 nucleotides: TGTGCCAGCAGTACGTTCACGAACACTGAAGCTTTCTTT.